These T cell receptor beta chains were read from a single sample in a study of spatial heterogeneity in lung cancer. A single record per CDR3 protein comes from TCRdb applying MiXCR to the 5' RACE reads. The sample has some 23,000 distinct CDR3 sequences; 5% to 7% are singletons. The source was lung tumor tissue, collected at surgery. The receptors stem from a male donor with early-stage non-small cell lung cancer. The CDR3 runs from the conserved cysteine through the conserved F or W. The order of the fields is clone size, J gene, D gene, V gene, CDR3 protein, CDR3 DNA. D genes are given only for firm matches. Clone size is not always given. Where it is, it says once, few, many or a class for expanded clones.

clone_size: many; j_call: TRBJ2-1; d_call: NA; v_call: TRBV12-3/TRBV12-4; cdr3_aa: CASNTFGEYNEQFF; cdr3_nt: TGTGCCAGCAATACCTTCGGGGAATACAATGAGCAGTTCTTC
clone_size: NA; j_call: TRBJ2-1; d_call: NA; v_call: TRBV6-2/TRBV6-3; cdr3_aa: CASSYPPREGEQFF; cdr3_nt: TGTGCCAGCAGTTACCCCCCAAGAGAAGGTGAGCAGTTCTTC
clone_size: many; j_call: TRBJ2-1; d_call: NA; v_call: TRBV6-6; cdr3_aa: CASSTGTHNEQFF; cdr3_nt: TGTGCCAGCAGCACCGGGACCCACAATGAGCAGTTCTTC
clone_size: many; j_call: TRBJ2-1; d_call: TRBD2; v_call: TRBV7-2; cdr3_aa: CASNIAGGPINEQFF; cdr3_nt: TGTGCCAGCAACATAGCGGGGGGCCCCATCAATGAGCAGTTCTTC
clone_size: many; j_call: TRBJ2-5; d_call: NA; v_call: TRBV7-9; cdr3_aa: CASSLRMETQYF; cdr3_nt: TGTGCCAGCAGCTTACGAATGGAGACCCAGTACTTC
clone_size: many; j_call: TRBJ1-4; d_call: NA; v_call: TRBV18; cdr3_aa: CASSPDGTEKLFF; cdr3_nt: TGTGCCAGCTCACCCGACGGGACCGAAAAACTGTTTTTT
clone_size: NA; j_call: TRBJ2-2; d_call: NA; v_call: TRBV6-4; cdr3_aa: CASSVEVNTGELFF; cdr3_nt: TGTGCCAGCAGTGTTGAGGTGAACACCGGGGAGCTGTTTTTT
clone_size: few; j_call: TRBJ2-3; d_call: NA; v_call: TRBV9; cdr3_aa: CASSVARYPTDTQYF; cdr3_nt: TGTGCCAGCAGCGTGGCACGGTACCCCACAGATACGCAGTATTTT
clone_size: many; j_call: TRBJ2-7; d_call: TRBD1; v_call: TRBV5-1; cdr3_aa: CASSPPPGQGYEQYF; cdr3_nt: TGCGCCAGCAGCCCACCCCCGGGACAGGGGTACGAGCAGTACTTC
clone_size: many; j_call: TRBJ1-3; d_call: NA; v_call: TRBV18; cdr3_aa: CASSPRRGLSGNTIYF; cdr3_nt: TGTGCCAGCTCACCAAGGAGGGGTCTATCTGGAAACACCATATATTTT
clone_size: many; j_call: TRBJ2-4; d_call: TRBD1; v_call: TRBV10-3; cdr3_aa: CAISPGTVNIQYF; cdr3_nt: TGTGCCATCAGCCCCGGGACAGTAAACATTCAGTACTTC
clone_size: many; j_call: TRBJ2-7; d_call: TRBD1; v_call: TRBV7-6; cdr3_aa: CASSLRQGTDEQYF; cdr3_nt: TGTGCCAGCAGCTTGAGACAGGGGACCGACGAGCAGTACTTC
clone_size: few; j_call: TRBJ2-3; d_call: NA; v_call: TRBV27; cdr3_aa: CASALGQDTQYF; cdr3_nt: TGTGCCAGCGCCCTGGGCCAGGATACGCAGTATTTT
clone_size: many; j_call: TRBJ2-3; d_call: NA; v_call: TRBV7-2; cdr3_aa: CASSLAGGPSPDTQYF; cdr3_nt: TGTGCCAGCAGCTTAGCCGGCGGCCCCTCGCCAGATACGCAGTATTTT
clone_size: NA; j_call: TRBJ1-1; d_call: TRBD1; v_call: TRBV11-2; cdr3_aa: CASSSYPETGDTEAFF; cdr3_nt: TGTGCCAGCAGCTCCTATCCCGAGACAGGGGACACTGAAGCTTTCTTT
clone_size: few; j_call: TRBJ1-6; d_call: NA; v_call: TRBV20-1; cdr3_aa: CSAKDGQVWNSPLHF; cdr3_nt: TGCAGTGCTAAGGACGGACAAGTGTGGAATTCACCCCTCCACTTT
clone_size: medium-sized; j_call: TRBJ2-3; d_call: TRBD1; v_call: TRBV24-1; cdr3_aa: CATSDRTGTGMYF; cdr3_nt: TGTGCCACCAGTGATCGTACCGGGACAGGGATGTATTTT
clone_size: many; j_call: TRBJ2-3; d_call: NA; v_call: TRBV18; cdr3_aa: CASSSWQGTDTQYF; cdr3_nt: TGTGCCAGCTCAAGTTGGCAGGGCACAGATACGCAGTATTTT
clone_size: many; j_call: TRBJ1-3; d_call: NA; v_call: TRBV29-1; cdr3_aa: CSVGVGSGAGNTIYF; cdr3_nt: TGCAGCGTTGGAGTCGGCTCGGGGGCTGGAAACACCATATATTTT
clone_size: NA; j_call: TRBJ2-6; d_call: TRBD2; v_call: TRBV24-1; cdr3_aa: CATSERDYSGANVLTF; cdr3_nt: TGTGCCACCAGTGAACGGGACTACTCTGGGGCCAACGTCCTGACTTTC
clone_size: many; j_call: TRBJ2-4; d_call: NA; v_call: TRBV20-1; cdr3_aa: CSARSGLAKNIQYF; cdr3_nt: TGCAGTGCTAGATCGGGCTTAGCCAAAAACATTCAGTACTTC
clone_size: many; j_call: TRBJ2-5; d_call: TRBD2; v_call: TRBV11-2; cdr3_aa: CASSPGGGAFRETQYF; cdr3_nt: TGTGCCAGCAGCCCCGGCGGGGGAGCGTTTAGAGAGACCCAGTACTTC
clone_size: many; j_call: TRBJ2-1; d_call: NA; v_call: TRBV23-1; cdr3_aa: CASSQLRPLGRFF; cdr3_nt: TGCGCCAGCAGTCAACTTCGGCCCCTTGGACGGTTCTTC
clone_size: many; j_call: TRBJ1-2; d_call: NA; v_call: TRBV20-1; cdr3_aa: CSARAGNYGYTF; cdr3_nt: TGCAGTGCTAGAGCAGGGAACTATGGCTACACCTTC
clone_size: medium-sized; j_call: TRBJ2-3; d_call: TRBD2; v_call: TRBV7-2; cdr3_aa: CASSSLAGPQDTQYF; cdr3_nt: TGTGCCAGCAGCTCCCTAGCGGGCCCTCAAGATACGCAGTATTTT
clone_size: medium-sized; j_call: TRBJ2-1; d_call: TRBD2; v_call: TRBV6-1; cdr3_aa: CASSSRGGSNGEQFF; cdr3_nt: TGTGCCAGCAGTTCCCGCGGGGGGTCGAATGGTGAGCAGTTCTTC
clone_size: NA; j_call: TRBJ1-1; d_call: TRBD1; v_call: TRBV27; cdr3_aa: CASSDRGPTEAFF; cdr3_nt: TGTGCCAGCTCTGACAGGGGGCCCACTGAAGCTTTCTTT
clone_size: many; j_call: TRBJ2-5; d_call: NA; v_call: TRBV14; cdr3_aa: CASSPRESPLIVTQYF; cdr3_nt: TGTGCCAGCAGCCCTCGGGAATCCCCATTGATTGTGACCCAGTACTTC
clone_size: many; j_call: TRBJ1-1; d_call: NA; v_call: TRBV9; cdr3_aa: CASSVLRTASEAFF; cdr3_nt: TGTGCCAGCAGCGTATTGAGGACGGCAAGCGAAGCTTTCTTT
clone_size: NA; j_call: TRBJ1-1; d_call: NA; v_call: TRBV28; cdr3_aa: CASSSGRAGKAFF; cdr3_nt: TGTGCCAGCAGTTCAGGACGGGCGGGAAAAGCTTTCTTT
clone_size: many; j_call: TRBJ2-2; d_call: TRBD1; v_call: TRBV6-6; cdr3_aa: CASSYDQSMTGGTNTGELFF; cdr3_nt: TGTGCCAGCAGTTACGATCAAAGTATGACAGGGGGTACAAACACCGGGGAGCTGTTTTTT